This TCR beta chain was identified in a study of siplizumab effects on memory and regulatory T cells. With respect to this clone: Its antigen is undetermined.

Generated by immunoSEQ multiplex PCR, the TCRdb table keeps only in-frame clones and is missing some. The sample has just over 60,000 clones, 79% seen once. V dropped 0 bases and J dropped 3 bases, with 10 bases sitting between them. CDR3 length equals 15 residues. Germline CDR1 and CDR2: LGHNA and YSLEER. Study findings and constraints: Among alloreactive clones, only a minor fraction mapped to unstimulated subsets. The alloresponse seemed to draw substantially on naive T cells, which appeared more diverse than memory cells.

This TCR derives from a human donor in good health. Sequencing was performed on memory CD4+ T cells sorted from blood. The V gene is TRBV4-3, the J gene TRBJ2-3; no clear D. Here the CDR3 DNA reads TGCGCCAGCAGCCAAGAGTCTATAAGGACAGATACGCAGTATTTT. This sequence encodes CASSQESIRTDTQYF.